This T cell receptor (beta chain) emerged from a study of T cells in tuberculosis. Study-wide points: Shorter CDR3-alpha in active tuberculosis partly drove smaller distances. Active tuberculosis cases were adults; controls were adolescents.

The length of the CDR3 is 14 residues. CDR1 is LNHDA and CDR2 is SQIVND in the germline V gene (reference sequence). Trimming removed 0 bases from V and 6 bases from J, with 11 bases in between. TCRdb keeps only in-frame clones here, not all; method: immunoSEQ multiplex PCR. The sample lists more than 35,000 clones; 90% to 95% were seen once. On average about 100,000 T cells per donor were immunosequenced. As regards this clone: Antigen: not known.

The chain carries TRBV19 and TRBJ1-1, with unresolved D. The material sequenced was PBMCs. This clonotype was obtained from a donor aged 10 to 29 with latent tuberculosis or without tuberculosis infection. Some clones in this sample may be carry-over from other donors' samples. CDR3 DNA sequence: TGTGCCAGTAGTATAGATGATTTAGTCGCTGAAGCTTTCTTT. Protein: CASSIDDLVAEAFF.